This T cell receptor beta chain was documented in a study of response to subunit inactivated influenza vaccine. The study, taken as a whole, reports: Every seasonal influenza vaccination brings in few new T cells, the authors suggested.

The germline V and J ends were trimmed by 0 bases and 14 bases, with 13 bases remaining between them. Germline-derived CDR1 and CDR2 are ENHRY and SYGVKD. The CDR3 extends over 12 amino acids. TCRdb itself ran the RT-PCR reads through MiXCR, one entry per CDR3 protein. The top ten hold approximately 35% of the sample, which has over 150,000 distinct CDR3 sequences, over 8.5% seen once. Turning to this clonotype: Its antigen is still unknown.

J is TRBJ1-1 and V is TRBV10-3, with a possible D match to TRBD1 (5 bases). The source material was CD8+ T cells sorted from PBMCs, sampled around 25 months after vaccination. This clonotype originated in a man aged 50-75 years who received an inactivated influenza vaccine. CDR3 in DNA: TGTGCCATCAGTGAGTCTGTGGCAGGGAGGTTCTTT. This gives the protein CAISESVAGRFF.